The 2 T cell receptor beta chains below were found in one sample sequenced in a study of breast tumors, draining lymph nodes, adjacent tissues. Using its own MiXCR run on the multiplex PCR reads, TCRdb lists one record per CDR3 protein. The sample gives about 180,000 distinct CDR3 sequences, 25% to 40% of which show up once; around 4.1% is in the top ten. Samples came from axillary lymph nodes draining the breast cancer. The material sequenced was axillary lymph node tissue. These receptors all stem from a female donor with breast cancer. Some clones in this sample may be carry-over from other donors' samples.

On this clonotype itself: A read error may explain this, as a much larger clone is one base away. The CDR3 ends on some other residue instead of the conserved phenylalanine or tryptophan, so this is likely a read error. The chain recombines TRBV6-1 with TRBJ2-1; D is undetermined. Germline CDR1 is MNHNS and CDR2 is SASEGT. The CDR3 is 14 amino acids. The V end was cut by 7 bases, the J end by 6 bases, with 16 bases between. The DNA of the CDR3 is TGTGCCAGCACCCCCCCCGCGAGGAGCAATGAGCAGTTCCTC. Protein product: CASTPPARSNEQFL.

This clonotype appeared many times. The CDR3 reads CASSLFLGEFSYEQYF. The CDR3 coding sequence is TGTGCCAGCAGTTTATTCCTCGGGGAATTTTCCTACGAGCAGTACTTC. This chain joins TRBV12-3 or TRBV12-4 and TRBJ2-7; perhaps TRBD2 as D (5 bases). V was trimmed by 2 bases and J by 1 base, leaving 15 bases between them. This CDR3 has 16 residues.